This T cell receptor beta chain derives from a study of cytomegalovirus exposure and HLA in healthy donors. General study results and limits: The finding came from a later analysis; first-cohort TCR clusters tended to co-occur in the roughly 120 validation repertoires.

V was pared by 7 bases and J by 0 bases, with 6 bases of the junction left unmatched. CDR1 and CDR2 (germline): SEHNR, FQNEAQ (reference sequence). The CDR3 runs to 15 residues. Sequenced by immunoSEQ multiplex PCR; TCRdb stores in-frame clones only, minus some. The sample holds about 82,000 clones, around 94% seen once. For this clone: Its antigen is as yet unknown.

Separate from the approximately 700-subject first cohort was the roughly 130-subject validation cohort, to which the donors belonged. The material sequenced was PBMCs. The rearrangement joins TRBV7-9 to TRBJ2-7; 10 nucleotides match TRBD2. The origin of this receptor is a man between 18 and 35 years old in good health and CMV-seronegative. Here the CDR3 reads CASNIAGGSSYEQYF. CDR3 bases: TGTGCCAGCAACATAGCGGGGGGATCCTCCTACGAGCAGTACTTC.